The present entry profiles one TCR beta chain with its context. In TCRdb, the RACE reads were re-called with MiXCR into one record per CDR3 protein. The sample has fewer than 200,000 distinct CDR3 sequences, around a quarter seen once. The time point: patch test 3, about 24 weeks after DPC sensitization. Sample treatment: therapeutic diphenylcyclopropenone sensitization with weekly scalp DPC. This entry is derived from a study of human T cells and chemical hapten exposure. Study summary: Slight differences in pooled library volume were the main source of varying TCR yields across samples.

Germline assignment: CDR1 SGHKS and CDR2 YYEKEE (reference sequence). V was shortened by 2 bases and J by 6 bases, with 11 bases between the two germline ends. CDR3 length: 14 residues. The chain joins TRBV5-5 to TRBJ2-2; D is undetermined. Material: whole blood, obtained in connection with sensitization to the hapten diphenylcyclopropenone (DPC). This TCR derives from a young woman with alopecia areata. Some clones in this sample may be carry-over from other donors' samples. The CDR3 DNA reads TGTGCCAGCAGCTTTTCTGGGTTGGCCGGGGAGCTGTTTTTT. It translates to CASSFSGLAGELFF.